The rows below give T cell receptor beta chains drawn from one sample of a study of post-analysis software for immune sequencing data. TCRdb recomputed calls from the PCR reads with MiXCR, one row per CDR3 protein. The sample consists of roughly 620,000 distinct CDR3 sequences, roughly 47% of them appearing once. Sequencing used blood. All receptors derive from a girl aged 10 to 17 with multiple sclerosis. Each CDR3 is given with its conserved first and last residue.

>TRBV6-2/TRBV6-3|13
CASSYVWNSPLHF
>TRBV20-1|14
CSARQSGMWNIQYF
>TRBV11-3|15
CASSVGRLAADTQYF
>TRBV7-2|15
CASSLAPAGTDTQYF
>TRBV4-1|15
CASSQVTSQGNGQFF
>TRBV5-1|14
CASSQDRGFSEQYF
>TRBV7-9|17
CASSYGFGGGSTDTQYF
>TRBV10-3|14
CAISESGVYYEQYF
>TRBV10-3|13
CAIDGEETYEQYF
>TRBV3-1|14
CASSPPTRNTEAFF
>TRBV6-5|14
CASSSSGGGNIQYF